The 11 T cell receptor beta chains listed next were all sequenced from one sample in a study of shared clonotypes between healthy human individuals. Measured with immunoSEQ multiplex PCR; TCRdb has only the in-frame clones, and not every one. The sample holds about 490,000 clones; roughly 85% are singletons and the top ten take 9.5% to 15%. The sample was PBMCs. The receptors here all came from a middle-aged woman in good health. Some clones in this sample may be carry-over from other donors' samples.

This clone was seen at least ten times. The chain links TRBV19 to TRBJ1-1, with D possibly matching TRBD1 (6 bases). Germline V CDR1 and CDR2: LNHDA, SQIVND (reference sequence). The CDR3 loop spans 14 amino acids. Trimming removed 3 bases from V and 0 bases from J, with 8 bases in between. The CDR3 protein is CASSMRGMNTEAFF. Here the CDR3 DNA reads TGTGCCAGTAGTATGAGGGGGATGAACACTGAAGCTTTCTTT. Full variable domain (rest looked up from reference TRBV19 and TRBJ1-1): DGGITQSPKYLFRKEGQNVTLSCEQNLNHDAMYWYRQDPGQGLRLIYYSQIVNDFQKGDIAEGYSVSREKKESFPLTVTSAQKNPTAFYLCASSMRGMNTEAFFGQGTRLTVV.

The rearrangement links TRBV7-6 to TRBJ1-3; TRBD1 is a possible D gene (5 bases). Germline V lookup: CDR1 SGHVS, CDR2 FNYEAQ. The CDR3 sequence is 15 residues long. Trimming shortened V by 5 bases and J by 0 bases, and 11 bases separated the two germline ends. CDR3 in amino acids: CASSAQRGSGNTIYF. The CDR3 nucleotides are TGTGCCAGCAGCGCCCAAAGGGGCTCTGGAAACACCATATATTTT.

The genes are TRBV5-1 and TRBJ1-4; TRBD1 is a possible D gene (6 bases). The CDR3 totals 16 residues. Deletions cut 2 bases from V and 8 bases from J, with 19 bases between. CDR1 is SGHRS and CDR2 is YFSETQ in the germline V gene. The DNA for the CDR3 is TGCGCCAGCAGCTTCTATCCTTTCCAGGGGCCGGAAAAACTGTTTTTT. Protein: CASSFYPFQGPEKLFF.

The V call is TRBV30, the J call TRBJ2-7, with 9 bases that match TRBD1. Germline V gene data show CDR1 as GTSNPN and CDR2 as SVGIG (reference sequence). V shed 2 bases, J shed 2 bases, and the junction held 10 bases outside the gene matches. The CDR3 is 16 amino acids. CDR3 residues: CAWSLPPGQGAYEQYF. In nucleotides, the CDR3 is TGTGCCTGGAGTCTCCCTCCGGGACAGGGTGCCTACGAGCAGTACTTC.

The rearrangement uses TRBV5-1 and TRBJ1-1, with 7 nucleotides matching TRBD1. CDR1 is SGHRS, CDR2 YFSETQ, per germline. The V and J ends lost 0 bases and 1 base, in that order; junction bases with no gene match: 6. The CDR3 runs 16 residues. The CDR3 nucleotides read TGCGCCAGCAGCTTGGACGGGAGACAGGGGAACACTGAAGCTTTCTTT. This gives the protein CASSLDGRQGNTEAFF.

With respect to this clone: This sample also contains other DNA sequences that code for the same CDR3. This rearrangement joins TRBV29-1 to TRBJ2-5; no definite D call. The germline gives CDR1 SQVTM, CDR2 ANQGSEA. Between the trimmed V and J ends, which lost 7 bases and 2 bases, there was a span of 8 bases. The CDR3 totals 11 residues. The CDR3 sequence: CSAGPQETQYF. CDR3 coding DNA: TGCAGCGCCGGGCCACAAGAGACCCAGTACTTC.

The CDR3 loop reads CASSLDWGLAGGREQYF. As DNA, the CDR3 is TGTGCCAGCAGCTTAGATTGGGGACTAGCGGGAGGGAGAGAGCAGTACTTC. This chain uses TRBV11-2 with TRBJ2-7; 16 bases are a match to TRBD2. Germline loops: CDR1 SGHAT, CDR2 FQNNGV. The CDR3 covers 17 residues. Losses at the gene ends were 0 bases for V and 7 bases for J; bases not matched to a gene: 6. Variable domain in full (rest from reference TRBV11-2 and TRBJ2-7): EAGVAQSPRYKIIEKRQSVAFWCNPISGHATLYWYQQILGQGPKLLIQFQNNGVVDDSQLPKDRFSAERLKGVDSTLKIQPAKLEDSAVYLCASSLDWGLAGGREQYFGPGTRLTVT.

This chain uses TRBV18 with TRBJ1-4, with 7 bases fitting TRBD1. The CDR3 is made up of 15 amino acids. Looked up from germline, CDR1 is KGHSH and CDR2 is LQKENI. Unmatched junction bases numbered 9, after V lost 6 bases and J lost 5 bases. CDR3 sequence: CASSPRQGLNEKLFF. The CDR3 DNA follows: TGTGCCAGCTCGCCAAGACAGGGCCTCAATGAAAAACTGTTTTTT.

The chain is built from TRBV18 and TRBJ1-3; tentative D call: TRBD1 (5 bases). Looked up from germline, CDR1 is KGHSH and CDR2 is LQKENI. V lost 6 bases to trimming and J lost 2 bases, with 11 bases between them. This CDR3 spans 14 amino acids. The CDR3 loop is CASSPGTTGNTIYF. In DNA form, the CDR3 reads TGTGCCAGCTCCCCAGGGACGACTGGAAACACCATATATTTT.

Regarding this clone: This likely reflects a read error, since a far larger clone is one base away. The DNA is omitted, as the CDR3 cannot be located on it reliably, and the CDR3 follows TCRdb's listing. The genes are TRBV9 and TRBJ1-1; the DNA was not used to check the table's D call, TRBD1. The CDR3 is 13 amino acids in total, end residues counted. Germline V gene lookup returns CDR1 SGDLS and CDR2 YYNGEE. Here the CDR3 reads CASSVAGGTEASF.

V usage is TRBV6-1 and J usage is TRBJ2-5; D ambiguous. The CDR3 spans 13 residues. Germline V CDR1 and CDR2: MNHNS, SASEGT. The V end was cut by 4 bases, the J end by 5 bases, with 11 bases between. The CDR3 is CASSVSLGETQYF. DNA of the CDR3: TGTGCCAGCAGTGTATCCCTGGGGGAGACCCAGTACTTC.